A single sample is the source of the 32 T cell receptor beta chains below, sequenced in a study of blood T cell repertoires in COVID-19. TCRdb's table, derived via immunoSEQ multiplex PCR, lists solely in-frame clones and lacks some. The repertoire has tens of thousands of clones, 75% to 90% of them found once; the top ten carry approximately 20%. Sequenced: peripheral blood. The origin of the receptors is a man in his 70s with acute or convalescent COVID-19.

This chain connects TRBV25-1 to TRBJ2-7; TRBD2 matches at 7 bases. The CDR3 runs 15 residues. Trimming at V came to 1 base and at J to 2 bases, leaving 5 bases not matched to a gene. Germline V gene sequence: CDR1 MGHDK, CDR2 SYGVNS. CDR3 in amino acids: CASSEFRGGAYEQYF. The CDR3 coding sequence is TGTGCCAGCAGTGAATTTAGGGGAGGGGCCTACGAGCAGTACTTC.

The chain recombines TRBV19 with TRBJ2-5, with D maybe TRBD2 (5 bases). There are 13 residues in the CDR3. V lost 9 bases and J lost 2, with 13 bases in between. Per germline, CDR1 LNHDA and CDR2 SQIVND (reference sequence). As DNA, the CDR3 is TGTGCCAGCCGATCTAGGAGGCAAGAGACCCAGTACTTC. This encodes CASRSRRQETQYF.

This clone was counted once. The CDR3 coding sequence is TGTGCCAGTAGTATAGTCGGGGGGCCAGATACGCAGTATTTT. This codes for CASSIVGGPDTQYF. The V and J genes are TRBV19 and TRBJ2-3; D may be TRBD2 (7 bases). The germline V gene has CDR1 LNHDA and CDR2 SQIVND (reference sequence). The CDR3 sequence is 14 residues long. Trimming cost V 1 base and J 4 bases, with 9 bases left between them.

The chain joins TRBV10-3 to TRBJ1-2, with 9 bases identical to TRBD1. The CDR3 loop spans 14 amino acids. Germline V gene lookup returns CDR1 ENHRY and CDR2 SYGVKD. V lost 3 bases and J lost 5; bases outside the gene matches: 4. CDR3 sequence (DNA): TGTGCCATCAGTGAAGACAGGGGGAGTTATGGCTACACCTTC. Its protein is CAISEDRGSYGYTF.

Here the CDR3 DNA reads TGTGCCAGCAGCTTTAACGCCGGGAACACAGATACGCAGTATTTT. Protein product: CASSFNAGNTDTQYF. The rearrangement uses TRBV7-2 and TRBJ2-3; D is possibly TRBD2 (5 bases). Germline V gives CDR1 SGHTA, CDR2 FQGNSA. Trimming left V 3 bases short and J 2 bases short, with 12 bases between. There are 15 residues in the CDR3.

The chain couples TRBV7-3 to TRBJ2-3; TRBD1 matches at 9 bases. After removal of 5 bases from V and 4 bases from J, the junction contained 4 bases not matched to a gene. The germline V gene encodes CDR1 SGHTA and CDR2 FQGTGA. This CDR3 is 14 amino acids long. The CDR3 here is CASSTGQGADTQYF. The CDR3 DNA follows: TGTGCCAGCAGCACGGGACAGGGTGCAGATACGCAGTATTTT.

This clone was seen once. This CDR3 is CASSETSNIQYF. CDR3 nucleotide sequence: TGTGCCAGCAGCGAGACTAGTAACATTCAGTACTTC. The gene calls are TRBV2 and TRBJ2-4; TRBD2 might be the D (6 bases). V was pared by 6 bases and J by 7 bases, with 10 bases between. This CDR3 comprises 12 residues. Germline lookup yields CDR1 SNHLY and CDR2 FYNNEI. Complete variable domain (other parts from reference TRBV2 and TRBJ2-4): EPEVTQTPSHQVTQMGQEVILRCVPISNHLYFYWYRQILGQKVEFLVSFYNNEISEKSEIFDDQFSVERPDGSNFTLKIRSTKLEDSAMYFCASSETSNIQYFGAGTRLSVL.

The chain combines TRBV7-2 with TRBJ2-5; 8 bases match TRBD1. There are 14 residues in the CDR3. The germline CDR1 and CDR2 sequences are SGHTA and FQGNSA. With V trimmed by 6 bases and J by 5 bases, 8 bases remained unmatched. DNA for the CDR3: TGTGCCAGCAGGCTAGGACAGGGCCGGGAGACCCAGTACTTC. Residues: CASRLGQGRETQYF.

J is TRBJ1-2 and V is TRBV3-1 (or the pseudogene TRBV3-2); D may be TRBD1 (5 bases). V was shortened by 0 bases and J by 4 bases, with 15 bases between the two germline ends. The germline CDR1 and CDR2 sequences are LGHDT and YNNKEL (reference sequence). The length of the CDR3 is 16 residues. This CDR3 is CASSQDAQAPFYGYTF. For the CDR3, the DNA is TGTGCCAGCAGCCAAGATGCACAGGCCCCCTTCTATGGCTACACCTTC.

In DNA, the CDR3 is TGTGCCAGCAGTGAACCCGACCCTAGGACAGTACTCTCCTCTGGGGCCAACGTCCTGACTTTC. Encoded protein: CASSEPDPRTVLSSGANVLTF. This chain connects TRBV2 to TRBJ2-6; D might be TRBD1 (6 bases). The germline V gene encodes CDR1 SNHLY and CDR2 FYNNEI. V lost 2 bases and J lost 0, with 23 bases in between. The CDR3 has 21 amino acids. The whole variable domain, remainder taken from reference TRBV2 and TRBJ2-6, is EPEVTQTPSHQVTQMGQEVILRCVPISNHLYFYWYRQILGQKVEFLVSFYNNEISEKSEIFDDQFSVERPDGSNFTLKIRSTKLEDSAMYFCASSEPDPRTVLSSGANVLTFGAGSRLTVL.

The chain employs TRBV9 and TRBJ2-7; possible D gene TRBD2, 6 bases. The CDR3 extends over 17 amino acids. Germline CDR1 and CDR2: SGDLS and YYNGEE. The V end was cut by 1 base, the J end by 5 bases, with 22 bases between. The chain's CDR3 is CASSVLGTLSPLDEQYF. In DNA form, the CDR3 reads TGTGCCAGCAGCGTACTCGGGACTTTGAGCCCCCTTGACGAGCAGTACTTC.

The CDR3 DNA is TGTGCCAGCTCCTCGTTAGGACTAGCCAAAAACATTCAGTACTTC. It yields the protein CASSSLGLAKNIQYF. The chain is built from TRBV27 and TRBJ2-4; TRBD2 might be the D (5 bases). The CDR3 contains 15 residues. Looked up from germline, CDR1 is MNHEY and CDR2 is SMNVEV (reference sequence). Deletions cut 8 bases from V and 0 bases from J, with 14 bases between.

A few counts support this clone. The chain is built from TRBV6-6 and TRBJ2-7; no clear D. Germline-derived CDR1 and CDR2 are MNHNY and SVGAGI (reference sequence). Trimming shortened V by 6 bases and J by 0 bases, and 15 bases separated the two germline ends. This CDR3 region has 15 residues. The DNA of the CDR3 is TGTGCCAGCAGGCATTTAAACGGAGCCTCCTACGAGCAGTACTTC. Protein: CASRHLNGASYEQYF.

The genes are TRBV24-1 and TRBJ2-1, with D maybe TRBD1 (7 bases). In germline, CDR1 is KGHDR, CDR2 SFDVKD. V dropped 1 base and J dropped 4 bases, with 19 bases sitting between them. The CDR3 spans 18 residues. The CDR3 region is CATSDLSARAGGYNEQFF. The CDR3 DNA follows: TGTGCCACCAGTGATTTAAGCGCTCGGGCAGGGGGGTACAATGAGCAGTTCTTC.

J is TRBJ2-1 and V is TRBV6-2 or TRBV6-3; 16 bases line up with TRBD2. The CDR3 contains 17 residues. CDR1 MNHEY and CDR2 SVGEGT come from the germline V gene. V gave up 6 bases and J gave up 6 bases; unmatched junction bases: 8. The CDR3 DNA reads TGTGCCAGCAGCGAACCGGGACTAGCGGGAGGGGTCAATGAGCAGTTCTTC. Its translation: CASSEPGLAGGVNEQFF.

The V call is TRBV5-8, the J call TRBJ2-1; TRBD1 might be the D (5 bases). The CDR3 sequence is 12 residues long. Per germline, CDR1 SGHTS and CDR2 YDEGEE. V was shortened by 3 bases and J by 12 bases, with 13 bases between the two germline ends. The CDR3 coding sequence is TGTGCCAGCAGCTCGACACCTAGGGGGCAGTTCTTC. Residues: CASSSTPRGQFF.

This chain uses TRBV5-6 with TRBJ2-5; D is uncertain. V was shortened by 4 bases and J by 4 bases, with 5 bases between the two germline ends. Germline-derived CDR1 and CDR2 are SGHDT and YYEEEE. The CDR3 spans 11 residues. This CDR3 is CASSAGETQYF. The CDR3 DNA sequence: TGTGCCAGCAGCGCAGGAGAGACCCAGTACTTC.

This chain's CDR3 is CASNLYRGYFQETQYF. CDR3 nucleotides: TGTGCCAGCAACCTCTACAGGGGGTACTTTCAAGAGACCCAGTACTTC. The chain joins TRBV7-9 to TRBJ2-5, with 8 bases lining up with TRBD1. Losses at the gene ends were 7 bases for V and 2 bases for J; bases not matched to a gene: 12. Looked up from germline, CDR1 is SEHNR and CDR2 is FQNEAQ (reference sequence). The CDR3 sequence is 16 residues long.

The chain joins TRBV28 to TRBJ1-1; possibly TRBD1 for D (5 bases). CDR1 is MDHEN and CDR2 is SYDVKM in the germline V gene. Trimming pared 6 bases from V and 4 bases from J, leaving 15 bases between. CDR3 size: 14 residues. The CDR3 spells CASSLTQGTTEAFF. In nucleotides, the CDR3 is TGTGCCAGCAGCCTAACCCAGGGTACCACTGAAGCTTTCTTT.

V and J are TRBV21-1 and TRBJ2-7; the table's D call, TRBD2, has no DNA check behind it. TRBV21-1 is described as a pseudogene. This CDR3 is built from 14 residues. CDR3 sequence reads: CASSSPGGGRGQYF. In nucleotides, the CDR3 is TGTGCCAGCAGCAGCCCGGGGGGAGGTCGCGGGCAGTACTTC.

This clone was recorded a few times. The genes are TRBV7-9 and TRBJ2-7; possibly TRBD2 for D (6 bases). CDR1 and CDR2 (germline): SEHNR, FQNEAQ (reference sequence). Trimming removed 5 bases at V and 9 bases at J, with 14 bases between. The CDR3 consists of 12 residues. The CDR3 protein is CASSPGLSPQYF. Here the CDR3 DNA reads TGTGCCAGCAGCCCGGGACTCAGCCCGCAGTACTTC. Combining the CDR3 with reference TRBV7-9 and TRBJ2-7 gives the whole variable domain DTGVSQNPRHKITKRGQNVTFRCDPISEHNRLYWYRQTLGQGPEFLTYFQNEAQLEKSRLLSDRFSAERPKGSFSTLEIQRTEQGDSAMYLCASSPGLSPQYFGPGTRLTVT.

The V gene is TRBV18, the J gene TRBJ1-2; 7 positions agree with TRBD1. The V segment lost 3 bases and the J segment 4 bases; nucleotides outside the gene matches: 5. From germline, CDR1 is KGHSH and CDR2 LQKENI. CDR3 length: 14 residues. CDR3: CASSPGQPIYGYTF. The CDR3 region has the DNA TGTGCCAGCTCACCGGGACAGCCAATCTATGGCTACACCTTC.

CDR3 sequence: CASSEGVRETQYF. In DNA form, the CDR3 reads TGTGCCAGCAGTGAAGGGGTGAGGGAGACCCAGTACTTC. This rearrangement joins TRBV2 to TRBJ2-5; D gene ambiguous. This CDR3 spans 13 amino acids. Between the trimmed V and J ends, which lost 1 base and 5 bases, there was a span of 8 bases. The germline V gene encodes CDR1 SNHLY and CDR2 FYNNEI.

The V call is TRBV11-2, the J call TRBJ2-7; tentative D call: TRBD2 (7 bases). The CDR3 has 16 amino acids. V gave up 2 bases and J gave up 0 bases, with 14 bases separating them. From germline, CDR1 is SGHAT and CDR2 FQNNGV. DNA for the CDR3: TGTGCCAGCAGCTTAAGGGGGGGCGGTCACTCCTACGAGCAGTACTTC. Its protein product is CASSLRGGGHSYEQYF.

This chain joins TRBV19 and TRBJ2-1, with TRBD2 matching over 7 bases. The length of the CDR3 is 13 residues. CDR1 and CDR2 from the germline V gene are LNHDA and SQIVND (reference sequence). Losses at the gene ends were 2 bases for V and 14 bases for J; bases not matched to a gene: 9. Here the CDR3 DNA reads TGTGCCAGTAGTATATACGAGACGGGAGGTGAGTTCTTC. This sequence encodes CASSIYETGGEFF.

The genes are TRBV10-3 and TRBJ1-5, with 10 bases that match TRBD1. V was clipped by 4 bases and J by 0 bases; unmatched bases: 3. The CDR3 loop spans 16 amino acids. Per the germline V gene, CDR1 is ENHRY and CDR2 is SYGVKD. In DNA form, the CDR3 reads TGTGCCATCAGTGGGGACAGGGGAATTAGCAATCAGCCCCAGCATTTT. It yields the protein CAISGDRGISNQPQHF.

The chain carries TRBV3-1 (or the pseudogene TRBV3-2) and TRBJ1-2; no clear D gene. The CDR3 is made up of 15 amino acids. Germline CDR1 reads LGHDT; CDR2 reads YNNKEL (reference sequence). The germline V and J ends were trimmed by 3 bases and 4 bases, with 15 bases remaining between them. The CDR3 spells CASSHPGRGTYGYTF. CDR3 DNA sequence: TGTGCCAGCAGCCACCCAGGACGGGGAACCTATGGCTACACCTTC.

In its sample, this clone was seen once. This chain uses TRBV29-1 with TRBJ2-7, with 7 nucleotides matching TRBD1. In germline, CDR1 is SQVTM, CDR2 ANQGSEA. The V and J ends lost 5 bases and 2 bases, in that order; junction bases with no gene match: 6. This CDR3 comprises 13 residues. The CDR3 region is CSVLRGPAYEQYF. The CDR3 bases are TGCAGCGTTCTAAGGGGGCCCGCCTACGAGCAGTACTTC.

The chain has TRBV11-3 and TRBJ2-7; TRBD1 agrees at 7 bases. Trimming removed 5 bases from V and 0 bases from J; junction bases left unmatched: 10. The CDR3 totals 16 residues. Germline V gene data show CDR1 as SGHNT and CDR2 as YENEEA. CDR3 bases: TGTGCCAGCAGCCAGGGGACAGCCAAGAGCTCCTACGAGCAGTACTTC. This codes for CASSQGTAKSSYEQYF.

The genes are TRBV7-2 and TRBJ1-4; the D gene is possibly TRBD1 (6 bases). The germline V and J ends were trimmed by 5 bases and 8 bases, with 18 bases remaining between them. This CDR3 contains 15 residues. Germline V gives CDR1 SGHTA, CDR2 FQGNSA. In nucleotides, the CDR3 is TGTGCCAGCAGCCCCGACATCTTCAGGGGAGAAAAACTGTTTTTT. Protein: CASSPDIFRGEKLFF.

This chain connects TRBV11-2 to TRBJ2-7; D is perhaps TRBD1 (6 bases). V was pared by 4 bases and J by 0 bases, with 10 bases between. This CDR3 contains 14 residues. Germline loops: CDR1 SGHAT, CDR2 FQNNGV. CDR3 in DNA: TGTGCCAGCAGCTCCTCGGGACACTCCTACGAGCAGTACTTC. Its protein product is CASSSSGHSYEQYF.

The CDR3 here is CASSPAQHNSYEQYF. CDR3 sequence (DNA): TGTGCCAGCAGCCCCGCACAGCACAACTCCTACGAGCAGTACTTC. This sequence joins TRBV7-8 and TRBJ2-7; no clear D. CDR1 and CDR2 from the germline V gene are SGHVS and FQNEAQ. The V end lost 5 bases, the J end lost 0 bases, and 14 bases lay between the germline ends. The CDR3 is 15 residues long.